The 18 T cell receptor beta chains presented below share a single source sample, sequenced in a study of blood T cell repertoires in COVID-19. Profiling relied on immunoSEQ multiplex PCR, and the TCRdb table lists in-frame clones only, not all of them. Among 170,000 or so clones listed, 80% to 90% were seen once. Sequences were obtained from peripheral blood. The receptors here all came from a woman in her seventies with COVID-19, enrolled during active disease.

DNA of the CDR3: TGTGCCAGCACCCCGACAGTTCCCTCCTGGAATTCACCCCTCCACTTT. It translates to CASTPTVPSWNSPLHF. V is TRBV7-2 and J is TRBJ1-6; the D gene is possibly TRBD1 (5 bases). Germline lookup yields CDR1 SGHTA and CDR2 FQGNSA. The CDR3 is 16 amino acids. Trimming took 7 bases from V and 7 from J, leaving 20 bases between them.

The gene calls are TRBV18 and TRBJ2-1; 7 bases line up with TRBD2. There are 13 residues in the CDR3. The ends lost 0 bases at V and 12 bases at J; junction bases unmatched: 5. The germline V gene encodes CDR1 KGHSH and CDR2 LQKENI. The CDR3 sequence is CASSPPGGLGQFF. The CDR3 bases are TGTGCCAGCTCACCACCGGGGGGGTTAGGGCAGTTCTTC.

CDR3: CASSPQTETNEKLFF. CDR3 coding DNA: TGTGCCAGCTCACCACAAACAGAAACTAATGAAAAACTGTTTTTT. This chain links TRBV18 with TRBJ1-4; no clear D gene. Trimming stripped 1 base from V and 1 base from J, with 7 bases between. This CDR3 is 15 amino acids long. Germline CDR1 is KGHSH and CDR2 is LQKENI.

This clone was found a few times. The V gene is TRBV3-1 (or the pseudogene TRBV3-2), the J gene TRBJ1-2, with 10 positions matching TRBD1. CDR1 is LGHDT and CDR2 is YNNKEL in the germline V gene (reference sequence). V dropped 8 bases and J dropped 4; count of bases not matched to a gene: 7. This CDR3 has 14 residues. For the CDR3, the DNA is TGTGCCAGCGCGTTGGGACAGGGGAGCTATGGCTACACCTTC. Its protein product is CASALGQGSYGYTF.

The V call is TRBV2, the J call TRBJ2-7; TRBD1 aligns across 10 bases. J gave up 3 bases and V 6 bases, and 11 bases lay outside the gene matches. Germline values: CDR1 SNHLY, CDR2 FYNNEI. The CDR3 consists of 16 residues. CDR3 protein: CASSRDRGREVYEQYF. The DNA for the CDR3 is TGTGCCAGCAGCCGAGACAGGGGGCGAGAAGTCTACGAGCAGTACTTC.

The chain uses TRBV5-4 and TRBJ2-7; the D gene is possibly TRBD2 (5 bases). Germline assignment: CDR1 SGHNT and CDR2 YYREEE (reference sequence). The CDR3 contains 15 residues. V lost 0 bases and J lost 2, with 12 bases in between. CDR3 DNA sequence: TGTGCCAGCAGCTTGGAAGGCGGGCGGACCTACGAGCAGTACTTC. Protein sequence: CASSLEGGRTYEQYF. Together with reference TRBV5-4 and TRBJ2-7, the CDR3 gives the full variable domain: ETGVTQSPTHLIKTRGQQVTLRCSSQSGHNTVSWYQQALGQGPQFIFQYYREEENGRGNFPPRFSGLQFPNYSSELNVNALELDDSALYLCASSLEGGRTYEQYFGPGTRLTVT.

The chain couples TRBV7-3 to TRBJ2-1, with 13 bases matching TRBD2. J was trimmed by 8 bases and V by 0 bases; bases with no gene match: 7. Germline V lookup: CDR1 SGHTA, CDR2 FQGTGA. The CDR3 sequence is 17 residues long. The CDR3 spells CASSLTSTSGRVDEQFF. CDR3 DNA sequence: TGTGCCAGCAGCTTAACCTCTACTAGCGGGAGGGTCGATGAGCAGTTCTTC.

V usage is TRBV11-2 and J usage is TRBJ2-7, with a tentative D call TRBD1 (7 bases). The V gene's germline CDR1 is SGHAT and CDR2 FQNNGV. The CDR3 totals 15 residues. Trimming stripped 0 bases from V and 4 bases from J, with 13 bases between. The CDR3 sequence is CASSLDRGASYEQYF. DNA for the CDR3: TGTGCCAGCAGCTTAGACAGGGGGGCAAGTTACGAGCAGTACTTC.

As DNA, the CDR3 is TGCAGCGACCGGGGGTCTTTAGGGACTGAAGCTTTCTTT. Amino acids: CSDRGSLGTEAFF. The rearrangement uses TRBV29-1 and TRBJ1-1; D is perhaps TRBD1 (5 bases). CDR1 and CDR2 from the germline V gene are SQVTM and ANQGSEA. The CDR3 runs to 13 residues. Trimming cost V 7 bases and J 5 bases, with 17 bases left between them. Full variable domain (outside the CDR3, taken from reference TRBV29-1 and TRBJ1-1): SAVISQKPSRDICQRGTSLTIQCQVDSQVTMMFWYRQQPGQSLTLIATANQGSEATYESGFVIDKFPISRPNLTFSTLTVSNMSPEDSSIYLCSDRGSLGTEAFFGQGTRLTVV.

The V and J genes are TRBV5-1 and TRBJ1-5, with 9 nucleotides matching TRBD1. Losses at the gene ends were 4 bases for V and 3 bases for J; bases not matched to a gene: 2. The CDR3 consists of 14 residues. Germline V gives CDR1 SGHRS, CDR2 YFSETQ. CDR3: CASSPQGANQPQHF. CDR3 coding DNA: TGCGCCAGCAGCCCACAGGGGGCCAATCAGCCCCAGCATTTT.

This clone occurred once. V is TRBV10-3 and J is TRBJ2-3, with D unresolved. From germline, CDR1 is ENHRY and CDR2 SYGVKD. This CDR3 comprises 13 residues. V lost 6 bases and J lost 0, with 7 bases in between. CDR3 amino acids: CAIRHLSTDTQYF. CDR3 in DNA: TGTGCCATCAGACATCTTAGCACAGATACGCAGTATTTT.

The chain links TRBV9 to TRBJ2-1; 8 bases are shared with TRBD1. V lost 2 bases to trimming and J lost 10 bases; unmatched junction nucleotides: 5. This CDR3 has 13 residues. Germline values: CDR1 SGDLS, CDR2 YYNGEE. This chain's CDR3 is CASSVSGTGEQFF. The CDR3 DNA follows: TGTGCCAGCAGCGTCTCTGGGACAGGAGAGCAGTTCTTC.

The J gene is TRBJ2-5, the V gene TRBV7-9; 7 bases map to TRBD1. The CDR3 is 13 amino acids. J gave up 5 bases and V 5 bases, and 5 bases lay outside the gene matches. Germline CDR1 reads SEHNR; CDR2 reads FQNEAQ (reference sequence). The CDR3 sequence: CASSADRAETQYF. CDR3 in DNA: TGTGCCAGCAGCGCAGACAGGGCTGAGACCCAGTACTTC.

CDR3 residues: CASSLRASGTADTQYF. The CDR3 DNA reads as TGTGCCAGCAGCTTAAGGGCTAGCGGGACGGCAGATACGCAGTATTTT. This sequence joins TRBV7-2 and TRBJ2-3; TRBD2 aligns across 9 bases. Unmatched junction bases numbered 7, after V lost 2 bases and J lost 4 bases. The CDR3 is 16 amino acids. Germline loops: CDR1 SGHTA, CDR2 FQGNSA. The full variable domain, with the rest looked up from reference TRBV7-2 and TRBJ2-3, is GAGVSQSPSNKVTEKGKDVELRCDPISGHTALYWYRQSLGQGLEFLIYFQGNSAPDKSGLPSDRFSAERTGGSVSTLTIQRTQQEDSAVYLCASSLRASGTADTQYFGPGTRLTVL.

This sequence joins TRBV3-1 (or the pseudogene TRBV3-2) and TRBJ2-5, with 10 bases aligning to TRBD2. V dropped 1 base and J dropped 5; count of bases not matched to a gene: 4. This CDR3 contains 15 residues. Germline assignment: CDR1 LGHDT and CDR2 YNNKEL (reference sequence). CDR3 residues: CASSQASGRGETQYF. In DNA form, the CDR3 reads TGTGCCAGCAGCCAAGCCAGCGGGAGGGGGGAGACCCAGTACTTC.

The gene calls are TRBV5-4 and TRBJ1-1; tentative D call: TRBD1 (5 bases). The CDR3 consists of 15 residues. Trimming shortened V by 9 bases and J by 3 bases, and 21 bases separated the two germline ends. From germline, CDR1 is SGHNT and CDR2 YYREEE (reference sequence). The CDR3 nucleotides are TGTGCCACCACAAGGCGCGGGGGAGGGGACACTGAAGCTTTCTTT. It is translated as CATTRRGGGDTEAFF.

The chain carries TRBV4-2 and TRBJ1-1; D ambiguous. With 3 bases removed from V and 6 bases from J, the gap between germline ends came to 11 bases. CDR3 length: 13 amino acids. Per the germline V gene, CDR1 is LGHNA and CDR2 is YNFKEQ. DNA of the CDR3: TGTGCCAGCAGCCACTATCCGATCGCTGAAGCTTTCTTT. It is translated as CASSHYPIAEAFF.

This CDR3 reads CASSRAGTRLYNEQFF. The CDR3, as DNA: TGTGCCAGCAGCAGAGCCGGGACTAGACTCTACAATGAGCAGTTCTTC. J is TRBJ2-1 and V is TRBV7-9, with 8 positions matching TRBD2. Looked up from germline, CDR1 is SEHNR and CDR2 is FQNEAQ (reference sequence). J was trimmed by 3 bases and V by 5 bases; bases with no gene match: 9. This CDR3 is 16 amino acids long.